This entry lists 20 T cell receptor beta chains sequenced from one sample in a study of blood T cell repertoires in COVID-19. The method was immunoSEQ multiplex PCR; TCRdb's version includes in-frame clones alone and lacks a portion of them. The sample has approximately 200,000 clones, about 86% seen once; the top ten hold 2.5% to 3.5%. The sample consisted of peripheral blood. The source is a young woman with active or convalescent COVID-19.

The rearrangement joins TRBV29-1 to TRBJ2-7; 8 bases align to TRBD2. The CDR3 runs to 14 residues. Losses at the gene ends were 6 bases for V and 1 base for J; bases not matched to a gene: 8. From germline, CDR1 is SQVTM and CDR2 ANQGSEA. The CDR3 DNA reads TGCAGCGTCGGGGGGGGATTAAATTCCTACGAGCAGTACTTC. This gives the protein CSVGGGLNSYEQYF.

The chain joins TRBV9 to TRBJ2-4; D call uncertain. From germline, CDR1 is SGDLS and CDR2 YYNGEE. CDR3 length equals 12 residues. V gave up 3 bases and J gave up 4 bases, with 5 bases separating them. The CDR3 protein is CASSDSKNIQYF. DNA for the CDR3: TGTGCCAGCAGCGACAGTAAAAACATTCAGTACTTC.

The chain is built from TRBV19 and TRBJ2-5, with 7 bases identical to TRBD2. Trimming at V came to 6 bases and at J to 3 bases, leaving 10 bases not matched to a gene. The CDR3 is made up of 15 amino acids. Germline CDR1 and CDR2: LNHDA and SQIVND (reference sequence). This CDR3 is CASSTSDTHKETQYF. CDR3 DNA sequence: TGTGCCAGTAGCACTAGCGACACACACAAAGAGACCCAGTACTTC. Together with reference TRBV19 and TRBJ2-5, the CDR3 gives the full variable domain: DGGITQSPKYLFRKEGQNVTLSCEQNLNHDAMYWYRQDPGQGLRLIYYSQIVNDFQKGDIAEGYSVSREKKESFPLTVTSAQKNPTAFYLCASSTSDTHKETQYFGPGTRLLVL.

V gene TRBV2 combines with J gene TRBJ1-4; 9 positions agree with TRBD1. The CDR3 loop spans 16 amino acids. Trimming at V came to 5 bases and at J to 8 bases, leaving 12 bases not matched to a gene. Germline lookup yields CDR1 SNHLY and CDR2 FYNNEI. CDR3 residues: CASSLRQGGGGEKLFF. DNA for the CDR3: TGTGCCAGCAGTCTACGACAGGGGGGAGGCGGCGAAAAACTGTTTTTT.

The chain combines TRBV6-1 with TRBJ2-1; 8 bases fit TRBD2. CDR3 length equals 15 residues. V dropped 1 base and J dropped 9; count of bases not matched to a gene: 8. Germline V gene lookup returns CDR1 MNHNS and CDR2 SASEGT. CDR3 DNA sequence: TGTGCCAGCAGTGAAGATAGGGGACTAGTCGGTGAGCAGTTCTTC. It specifies CASSEDRGLVGEQFF.

The chain joins TRBV28 to TRBJ2-7; TRBD2 agrees at 12 bases. The CDR3 consists of 15 residues. Trimming cost V 0 bases and J 5 bases; bases outside gene matches: 2. Germline CDR1 reads MDHEN; CDR2 reads SYDVKM. CDR3 residues: CASSLWTSGSHEQYF. DNA for the CDR3: TGTGCCAGCAGTTTATGGACTAGCGGGAGCCACGAGCAGTACTTC.

The V and J genes are TRBV24-1 and TRBJ1-2, with a weak D call TRBD1 (6 bases). The CDR3 contains 13 residues. Germline V CDR1 and CDR2: KGHDR, SFDVKD. V dropped 3 bases and J dropped 14 bases, with 18 bases sitting between them. CDR3 DNA sequence: TGTGCCACCAGTGATATGGACAGCGTTCAATGGACCTTC. Its protein product is CATSDMDSVQWTF.

The DNA of the CDR3 is TGCAGTGCTAGTGGCCGGGCTAACTATGGCTACACCTTC. It specifies CSASGRANYGYTF. The J gene is TRBJ1-2, the V gene TRBV20-1; no reliable D call. Germline CDR1 and CDR2: DFQATT and SNEGSKA (reference sequence). V gave up 3 bases and J gave up 0 bases, with 8 bases separating them. The CDR3 extends over 13 amino acids.

This rearrangement joins TRBV2 to TRBJ1-2; 8 bases are shared with TRBD1. The CDR3 extends over 15 amino acids. The V and J ends lost 6 bases and 6 bases, in that order; junction bases with no gene match: 12. In germline, CDR1 is SNHLY, CDR2 FYNNEI. In nucleotides, the CDR3 is TGTGCCAGCAGAGACGACCGGACAGGGCCCAATGGCTACACCTTC. This translates into CASRDDRTGPNGYTF.

This clone appeared once. The V gene is TRBV12-3 or TRBV12-4, the J gene TRBJ1-5, with 8 bases that match TRBD1. V trimming: 5 bases; J trimming: 7 bases; junction bases outside the gene matches: 4. This CDR3 region has 13 residues. CDR3 sequence: CASSPDRAQPQHF. The CDR3, as DNA: TGTGCCAGCAGTCCGGACAGGGCCCAGCCCCAGCATTTT.

The chain uses TRBV24-1 and TRBJ2-2; D unresolved. The CDR3 sequence is 14 residues long. Germline values: CDR1 KGHDR, CDR2 SFDVKD. V was clipped by 3 bases and J by 6 bases, with 10 bases between them. This CDR3 is CATSDGPSAGELFF. The CDR3 DNA reads as TGTGCCACCAGTGATGGGCCCTCAGCCGGGGAGCTGTTTTTT.

The chain uses TRBV5-5 and TRBJ2-7; D not certain. Germline-derived CDR1 and CDR2 are SGHKS and YYEKEE (reference sequence). Trimming removed 0 bases from V and 2 bases from J, with 12 bases in between. This CDR3 has 15 residues. The CDR3, as DNA: TGTGCCAGCAGCTTGGGGTCGACTCCGACCTACGAGCAGTACTTC. Translation: CASSLGSTPTYEQYF. Full variable domain (remainder filled in from reference TRBV5-5 and TRBJ2-7): DAGVTQSPTHLIKTRGQQVTLRCSPISGHKSVSWYQQVLGQGPQFIFQYYEKEERGRGNFPDRFSARQFPNYSSELNVNALLLGDSALYLCASSLGSTPTYEQYFGPGTRLTVT.

This clone showed up just a few times. The chain employs TRBV24-1 and TRBJ1-4; 7 positions match TRBD1. V shed 7 bases, J shed 15 bases, and the junction held 16 bases outside the gene matches. Germline V lookup: CDR1 KGHDR, CDR2 SFDVKD. CDR3 length: 14 residues. CDR3 nucleotides: TGTGCCACCAGCCCGGGGACAGCCGACTTGGGAGTGTTTTTT. Amino acid sequence: CATSPGTADLGVFF.

The rearrangement joins TRBV2 to TRBJ1-1; maybe TRBD1 (6 bases). The V gene lost 8 bases and the J gene lost 3 bases, with 22 bases spanning the gap. The CDR3 covers 16 residues. CDR1 and CDR2 (germline): SNHLY, FYNNEI. CDR3 in amino acids: CASALPGQRGYTEAFF. CDR3 nucleotides: TGTGCCAGCGCGTTGCCTGGACAGAGAGGGTACACTGAAGCTTTCTTT.

The rearrangement joins TRBV13 to TRBJ2-7; weak D call: TRBD2 (5 bases). The V gene's germline CDR1 is PRHDT and CDR2 FYEKMQ (reference sequence). V was cut by 0 bases and J by 4 bases, with 16 bases left in between. The CDR3 spans 16 residues. The CDR3 DNA is TGTGCCAGCAGCTTAGGAAGAAACAGCGGAACTTACGAGCAGTACTTC. It codes for CASSLGRNSGTYEQYF.

The V and J genes are TRBV7-9 and TRBJ2-1; 7 positions match TRBD2. With V trimmed by 5 bases and J by 0 bases, 4 bases remained unmatched. Germline V gene sequence: CDR1 SEHNR, CDR2 FQNEAQ (reference sequence). The CDR3 is 15 residues long. The CDR3 here is CASSPSGSSYNEQFF. CDR3 nucleotides: TGTGCCAGCAGCCCTAGCGGTAGCTCCTACAATGAGCAGTTCTTC.

V usage is TRBV19 and J usage is TRBJ1-2; D uncertain. The CDR3 sequence is 14 residues long. Germline assignment: CDR1 LNHDA and CDR2 SQIVND (reference sequence). Between the trimmed V and J ends, which lost 1 base and 1 base, there was a span of 7 bases. The chain's CDR3 is CASSIGRGNYGYTF. CDR3 in DNA: TGTGCCAGTAGTATAGGTCGGGGTAACTATGGCTACACCTTC.

The chain couples TRBV7-2 to TRBJ1-5; D not certain. Germline loops: CDR1 SGHTA, CDR2 FQGNSA. V lost 2 bases, J lost 0 bases, and 8 bases lay in between. There are 15 residues in the CDR3. CDR3 DNA: TGTGCCAGCAGCTTACAGGCCATTAGCAATCAGCCCCAGCATTTT. It is translated as CASSLQAISNQPQHF.

This clone was observed many times. The chain joins TRBV29-1 to TRBJ2-7, with 8 positions matching TRBD2. This CDR3 has 12 residues. Germline V gives CDR1 SQVTM, CDR2 ANQGSEA. With V trimmed by 6 bases and J by 4 bases, 5 bases remained unmatched. The CDR3, as DNA: TGCAGCGTCGCCTTAGCGGGGTACGAGCAGTACTTC. This sequence encodes CSVALAGYEQYF.

The gene calls are TRBV7-2 and TRBJ2-2, with 8 bases matching TRBD2. Germline CDR1 reads SGHTA; CDR2 reads FQGNSA. CDR3 length equals 16 residues. V shed 0 bases, J shed 6 bases, and the junction held 6 bases outside the gene matches. The CDR3 loop is CASSLAGLALPGELFF. The CDR3 region has the DNA TGTGCCAGCAGCTTAGCTGGACTAGCCCTTCCCGGGGAGCTGTTTTTT.